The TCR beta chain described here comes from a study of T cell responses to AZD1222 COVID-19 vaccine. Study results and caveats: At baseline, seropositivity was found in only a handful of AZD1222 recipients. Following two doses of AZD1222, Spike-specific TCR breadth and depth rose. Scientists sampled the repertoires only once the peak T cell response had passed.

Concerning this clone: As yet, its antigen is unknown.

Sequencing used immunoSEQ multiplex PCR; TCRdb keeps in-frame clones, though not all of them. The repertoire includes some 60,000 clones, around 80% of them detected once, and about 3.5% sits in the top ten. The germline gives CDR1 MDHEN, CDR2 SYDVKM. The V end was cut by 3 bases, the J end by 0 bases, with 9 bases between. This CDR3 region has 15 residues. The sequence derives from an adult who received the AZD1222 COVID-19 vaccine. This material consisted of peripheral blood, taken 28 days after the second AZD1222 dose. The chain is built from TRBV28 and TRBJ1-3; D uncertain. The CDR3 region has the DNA TGTGCCAGCAGTTTGAACAGCTTCTCTGGAAACACCATATATTTT. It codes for CASSLNSFSGNTIYF.